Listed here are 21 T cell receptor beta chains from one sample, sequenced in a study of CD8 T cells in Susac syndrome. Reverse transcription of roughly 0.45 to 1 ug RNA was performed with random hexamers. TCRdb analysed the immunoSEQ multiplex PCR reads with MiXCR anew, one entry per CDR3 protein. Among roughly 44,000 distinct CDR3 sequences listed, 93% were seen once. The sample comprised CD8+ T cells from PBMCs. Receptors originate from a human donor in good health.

CDR3 sequence reads: CASSLQGQGDPEQYF. CDR3 nucleotide sequence: TGTGCCAGCAGCTTACAGGGACAGGGGGACCCCGAGCAGTACTTC. This sequence joins TRBV13 and TRBJ2-7; 11 bases agree with TRBD1. V was clipped by 2 bases and J by 6 bases; unmatched bases: 6. The CDR3 is 15 residues long. CDR1 is PRHDT, CDR2 FYEKMQ, per germline (reference sequence).

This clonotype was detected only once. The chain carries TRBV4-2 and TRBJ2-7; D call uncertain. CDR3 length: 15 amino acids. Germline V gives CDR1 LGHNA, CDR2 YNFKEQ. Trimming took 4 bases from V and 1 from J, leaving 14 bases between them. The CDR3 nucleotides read TGTGCCAGCAGCCTAAGTGAAGCTACTTCCTACGAGCAGTACTTC. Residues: CASSLSEATSYEQYF.

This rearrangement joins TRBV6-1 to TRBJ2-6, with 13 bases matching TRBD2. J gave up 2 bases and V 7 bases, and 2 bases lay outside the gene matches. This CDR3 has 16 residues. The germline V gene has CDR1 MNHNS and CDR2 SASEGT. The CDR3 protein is CASTGTSGTGANVLTF. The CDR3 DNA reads TGTGCCAGCACCGGGACTAGCGGGACTGGGGCCAACGTCCTGACTTTC.

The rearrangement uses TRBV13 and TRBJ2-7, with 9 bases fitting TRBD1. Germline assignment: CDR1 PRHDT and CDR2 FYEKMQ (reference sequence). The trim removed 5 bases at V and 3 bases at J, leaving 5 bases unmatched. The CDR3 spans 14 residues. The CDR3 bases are TGTGCCAGCAGCCCCGGGACAGGGCGCTACGAGCAGTACTTC. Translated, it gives CASSPGTGRYEQYF.

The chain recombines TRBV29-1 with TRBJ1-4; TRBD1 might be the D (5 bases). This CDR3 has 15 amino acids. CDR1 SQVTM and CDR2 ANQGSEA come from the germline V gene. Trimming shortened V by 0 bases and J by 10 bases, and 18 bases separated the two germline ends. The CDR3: CSVEDGRDGDRKLFF. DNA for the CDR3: TGCAGCGTTGAAGATGGCCGGGACGGAGATAGAAAACTGTTTTTT.

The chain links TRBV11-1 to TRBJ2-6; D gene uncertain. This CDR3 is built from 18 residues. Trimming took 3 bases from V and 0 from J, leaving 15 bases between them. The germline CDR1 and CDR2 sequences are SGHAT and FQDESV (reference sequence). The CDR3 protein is CASSLFGIGLSGANVLTF. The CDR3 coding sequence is TGTGCCAGCAGCTTGTTCGGCATTGGTCTCTCTGGGGCCAACGTCCTGACTTTC.

Here the CDR3 DNA reads TGTGCCAGCAGCCGGGGGGCGCATGTCAATCAGCCCCAGCATTTT. It is translated as CASSRGAHVNQPQHF. The chain carries TRBV2 and TRBJ1-5, with D possibly TRBD1 on 6 matching bases. The ends were cut back, 6 bases at V and 3 bases at J, with 15 bases in the middle. CDR3 size: 15 residues. Germline CDR1 reads SNHLY; CDR2 reads FYNNEI.

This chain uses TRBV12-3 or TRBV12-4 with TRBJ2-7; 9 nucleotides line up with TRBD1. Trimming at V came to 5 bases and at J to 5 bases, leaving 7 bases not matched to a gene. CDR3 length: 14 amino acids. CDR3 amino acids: CASSDDRGSNEQYF. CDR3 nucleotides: TGTGCCAGCAGTGACGACAGGGGGTCGAACGAGCAGTACTTC.

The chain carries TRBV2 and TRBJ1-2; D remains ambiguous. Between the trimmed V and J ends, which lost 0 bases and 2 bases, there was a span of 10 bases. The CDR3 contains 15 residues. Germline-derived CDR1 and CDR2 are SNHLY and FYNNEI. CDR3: CASSEAGLLNYGYTF. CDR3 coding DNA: TGTGCCAGCAGTGAAGCGGGCCTATTAAACTATGGCTACACCTTC.

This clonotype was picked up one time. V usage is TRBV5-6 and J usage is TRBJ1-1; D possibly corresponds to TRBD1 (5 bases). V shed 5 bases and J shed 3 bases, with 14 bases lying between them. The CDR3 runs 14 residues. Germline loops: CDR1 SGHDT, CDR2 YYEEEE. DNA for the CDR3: TGTGCCAGCAGTCCCGGGGGAACATACACTGAAGCTTTCTTT. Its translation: CASSPGGTYTEAFF.

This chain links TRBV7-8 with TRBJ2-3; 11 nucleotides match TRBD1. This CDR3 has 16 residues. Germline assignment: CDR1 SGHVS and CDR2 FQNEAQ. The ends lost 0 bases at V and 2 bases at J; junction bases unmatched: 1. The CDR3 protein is CASSLADRGLTDTQYF. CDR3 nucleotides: TGTGCCAGCAGCTTAGCGGACAGGGGGCTCACAGATACGCAGTATTTT.

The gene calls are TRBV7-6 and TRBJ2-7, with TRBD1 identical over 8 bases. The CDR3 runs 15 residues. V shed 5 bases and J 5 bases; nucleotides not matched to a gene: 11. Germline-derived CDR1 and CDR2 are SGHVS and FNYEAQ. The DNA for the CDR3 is TGTGCCAGCAGCCCATATTCCAGGGGGCTCGACGAGCAGTACTTC. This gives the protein CASSPYSRGLDEQYF.

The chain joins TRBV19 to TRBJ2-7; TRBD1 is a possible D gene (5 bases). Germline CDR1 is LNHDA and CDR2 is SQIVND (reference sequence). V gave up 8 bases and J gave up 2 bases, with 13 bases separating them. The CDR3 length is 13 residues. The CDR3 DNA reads TGTGCCAGTGCCCTGGGGCCTGCCTACGAGCAGTACTTC. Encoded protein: CASALGPAYEQYF.

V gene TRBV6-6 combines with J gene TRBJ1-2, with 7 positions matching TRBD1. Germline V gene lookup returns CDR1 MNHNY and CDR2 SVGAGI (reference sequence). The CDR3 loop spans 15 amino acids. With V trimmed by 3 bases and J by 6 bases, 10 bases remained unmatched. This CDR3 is CASSYLQTGRDGYTF. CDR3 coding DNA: TGTGCCAGCAGTTATCTCCAGACAGGGAGGGATGGCTACACCTTC.

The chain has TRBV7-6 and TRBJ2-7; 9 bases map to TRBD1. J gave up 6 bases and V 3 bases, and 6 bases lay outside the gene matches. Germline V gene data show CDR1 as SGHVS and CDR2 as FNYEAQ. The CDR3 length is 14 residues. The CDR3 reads CASSLEHRGLEQYF. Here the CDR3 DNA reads TGTGCCAGCAGCTTGGAACACAGGGGGCTCGAGCAGTACTTC.

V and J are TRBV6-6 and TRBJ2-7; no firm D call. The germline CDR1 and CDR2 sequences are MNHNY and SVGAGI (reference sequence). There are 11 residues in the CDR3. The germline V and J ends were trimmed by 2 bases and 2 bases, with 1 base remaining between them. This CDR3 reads CASSYTYEQYF. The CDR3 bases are TGTGCCAGCAGTTACACCTACGAGCAGTACTTC.

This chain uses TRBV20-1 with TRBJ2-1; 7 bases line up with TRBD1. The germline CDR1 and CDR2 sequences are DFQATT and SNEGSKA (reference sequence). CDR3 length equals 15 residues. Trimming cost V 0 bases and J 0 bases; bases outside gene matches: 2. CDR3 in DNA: TGCAGTGCTAGAGATCCAGGGGGCTCCTACAATGAGCAGTTCTTC. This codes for CSARDPGGSYNEQFF.

This chain's CDR3 is CSVEGTRENNEQFF. CDR3 DNA sequence: TGCAGCGTTGAAGGAACGCGGGAGAACAATGAGCAGTTCTTC. The chain has TRBV29-1 and TRBJ2-1, with 7 bases that match TRBD2. The CDR3 covers 14 residues. V lost 1 base, J lost 5 bases, and 5 bases stayed unmatched. Germline CDR1 reads SQVTM; CDR2 reads ANQGSEA.

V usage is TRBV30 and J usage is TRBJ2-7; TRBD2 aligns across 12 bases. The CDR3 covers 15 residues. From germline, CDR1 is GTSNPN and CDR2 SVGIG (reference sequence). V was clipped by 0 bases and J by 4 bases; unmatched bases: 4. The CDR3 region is CAWSVTSGSGYEQYF. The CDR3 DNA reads TGTGCCTGGAGTGTGACTAGCGGGAGTGGGTACGAGCAGTACTTC.

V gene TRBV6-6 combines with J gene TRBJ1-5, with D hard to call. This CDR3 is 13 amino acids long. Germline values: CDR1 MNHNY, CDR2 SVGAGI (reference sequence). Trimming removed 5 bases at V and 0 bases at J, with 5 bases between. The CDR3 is CASSASSNQPQHF. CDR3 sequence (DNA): TGTGCCAGCAGTGCCTCTAGCAATCAGCCCCAGCATTTT.

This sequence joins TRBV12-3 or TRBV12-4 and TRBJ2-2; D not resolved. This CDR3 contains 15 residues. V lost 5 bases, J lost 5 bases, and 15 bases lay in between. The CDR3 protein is CASSPRPGLTGELFF. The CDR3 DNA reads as TGTGCCAGCAGTCCTCGACCCGGTCTGACCGGGGAGCTGTTTTTT.